These T cell receptor beta chains were read from a single sample in a study of CD8+ T cells in alopecia areata. TCRdb keeps only in-frame clones here, not all; method: immunoSEQ multiplex PCR. In the table there are about 200,000 clones, more than 45% of which are singletons. The sequencing here drew on CD4+ T cells sorted from blood, taken at week 24, from a patient treated with tofacitinib. Receptors were obtained from a human donor with alopecia areata. Both conserved end residues are part of each CDR3.

V gene,J gene,CDR3 protein
TRBV9,TRBJ1-1,CASSIAGTGGAEAFF
TRBV6-5,TRBJ1-6,CASSYSQGSSPLHF
TRBV27,TRBJ2-5,CASQISGGETQYF
TRBV5-1,TRBJ2-3,CASSLTSGSSGDTQYF
TRBV19,TRBJ1-5,CASSLQRSNQPQHF
TRBV18,TRBJ2-7,CASSPLASSSYEQYF
TRBV6-6,TRBJ1-1,CASKVQNTEAFF
TRBV10-3,TRBJ2-5,CAISEGDRETQYF
TRBV9,TRBJ1-1,CASSVARTGEAFF
TRBV10-3,TRBJ1-4,CASGGFGKLFF
TRBV4-1,TRBJ2-7,CASSHLERGAYEQYF
TRBV9,TRBJ1-2,CASSATPGDGYTF
TRBV4-1,TRBJ1-2,CASSRDRGGGYTF
TRBV7-2,TRBJ1-5,CASSLGGGGPQHF
TRBV30,TRBJ2-7,CAWSGSYEQYF
TRBV29-1,TRBJ2-7,CSVGYEYEQYF
TRBV29-1,TRBJ2-3,CSVDVVRRGARDTQYF
TRBV14,TRBJ2-7,CASSKPSESEQYF
TRBV6-5,TRBJ1-5,CASSRGGGDQPQHF
TRBV19,TRBJ2-7,CASSKRVNYEQYF
TRBV19,TRBJ2-2,CASSTNTGELFF
TRBV2,TRBJ2-2,CASSPDRNTGELFF
TRBV29-1,TRBJ1-2,CSAQGDWTGYTF
TRBV7-9,TRBJ1-5,CASSLMGGLEPQHF
TRBV10-3,TRBJ2-5,CAISPRTSGGSKTQYF
TRBV14,TRBJ2-7,CASSQPSRYRDHDEQYF
TRBV5-1,TRBJ2-7,CASSLGQGAHEQYF
TRBV7-7,TRBJ2-7,CASSPGEADYEQYF
TRBV5-6,TRBJ1-2,CASSLAQSYGYTF
TRBV29-1,TRBJ2-3,CSVVDGSPDTQYF
TRBV7-9,TRBJ2-4,CASSLGKKNIQYF
TRBV10-3,TRBJ2-5,CAISETRGGNQETQYF
TRBV7-9,TRBJ2-1,CASSPQHNEQFF
TRBV5-6,TRBJ2-3,CASSFSGYTDTQYF
TRBV6-5,TRBJ2-7,CASSSGRRPGYEQYF
TRBV9,TRBJ1-2,CASSVEGESYTF
TRBV7-2,TRBJ2-1,CASSLIVRVSSYNEQFF
TRBV6-6,TRBJ1-5,CASSPGNNQPQHF